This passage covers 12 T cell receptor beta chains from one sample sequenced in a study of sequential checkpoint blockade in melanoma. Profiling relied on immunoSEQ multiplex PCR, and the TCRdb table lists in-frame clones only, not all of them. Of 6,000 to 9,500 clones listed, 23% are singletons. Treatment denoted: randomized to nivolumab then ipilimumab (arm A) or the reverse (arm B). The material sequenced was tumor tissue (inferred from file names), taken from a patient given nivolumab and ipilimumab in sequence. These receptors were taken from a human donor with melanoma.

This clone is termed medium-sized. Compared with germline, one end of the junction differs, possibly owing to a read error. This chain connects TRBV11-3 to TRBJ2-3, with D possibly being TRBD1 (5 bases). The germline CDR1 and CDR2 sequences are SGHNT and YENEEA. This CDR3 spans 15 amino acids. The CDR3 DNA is TGTGCTAGCAGCCTATTAACAGGTAGCACAGATACGCAGTATTTT. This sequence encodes CASSLLTGSTDTQYF.

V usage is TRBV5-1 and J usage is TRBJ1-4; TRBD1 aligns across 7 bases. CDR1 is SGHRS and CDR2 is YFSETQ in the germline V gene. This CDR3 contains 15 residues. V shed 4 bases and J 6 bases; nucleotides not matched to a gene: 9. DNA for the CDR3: TGCGCCAGCAGCCCAACAGGGGCCAGGGATGAAAAACTGTTTTTT. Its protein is CASSPTGARDEKLFF.

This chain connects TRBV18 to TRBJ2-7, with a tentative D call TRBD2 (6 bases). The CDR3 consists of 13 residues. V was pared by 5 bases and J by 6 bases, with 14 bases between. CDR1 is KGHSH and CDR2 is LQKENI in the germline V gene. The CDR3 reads CASSSRLVSEQYV. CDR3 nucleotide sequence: TGTGCCAGCTCAAGTCGACTAGTATCCGAGCAGTACGTC.

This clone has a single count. The CDR3 DNA is TGTGCCAGCAGCCATATTGATATCGGACGGTACACCGGGGAGCTGTTTTTT. Its translation: CASSHIDIGRYTGELFF. The V call is TRBV14, the J call TRBJ2-2; D uncertain. CDR1 and CDR2 (germline): SGHDN, FVKESK. V lost 3 bases to trimming and J lost 3 bases, with 17 bases between them. The CDR3 loop spans 17 amino acids. Drawing the rest from reference TRBV14 and TRBJ2-2, the complete variable domain is EAGVTQFPSHSVIEKGQTVTLRCDPISGHDNLYWYRRVMGKEIKFLLHFVKESKQDESGMPNNRFLAERTGGTYSTLKVQPAELEDSGVYFCASSHIDIGRYTGELFFGEGSRLTVL.

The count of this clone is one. CDR3 sequence: CASSPQGLAEGAGAQYF. CDR3 nucleotides: TGTGCCAGCAGTCCCCAGGGACTAGCGGAGGGGGCCGGGGCCCAGTACTTC. The V gene is TRBV28, the J gene TRBJ2-5, with 11 bases lining up with TRBD2. V was clipped by 5 bases and J by 9 bases; unmatched bases: 17. The CDR3 is made up of 17 amino acids. CDR1 MDHEN and CDR2 SYDVKM come from the germline V gene.

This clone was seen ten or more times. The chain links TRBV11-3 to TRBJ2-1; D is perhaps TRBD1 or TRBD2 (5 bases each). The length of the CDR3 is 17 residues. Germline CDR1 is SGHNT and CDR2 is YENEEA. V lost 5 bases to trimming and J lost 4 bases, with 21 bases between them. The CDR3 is CASSPTPWGKPYNEQFF. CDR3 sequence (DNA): TGTGCCAGCAGCCCGACCCCTTGGGGGAAACCTTACAATGAGCAGTTCTTC.

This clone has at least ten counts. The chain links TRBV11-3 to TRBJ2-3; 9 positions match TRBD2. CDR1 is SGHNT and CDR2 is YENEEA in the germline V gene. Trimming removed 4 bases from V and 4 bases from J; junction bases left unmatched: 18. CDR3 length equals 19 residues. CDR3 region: CASSSPEDGSGSVADTQYF. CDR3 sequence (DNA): TGTGCCAGCAGCTCCCCCGAGGATGGTAGCGGGAGTGTTGCAGATACGCAGTATTTT.

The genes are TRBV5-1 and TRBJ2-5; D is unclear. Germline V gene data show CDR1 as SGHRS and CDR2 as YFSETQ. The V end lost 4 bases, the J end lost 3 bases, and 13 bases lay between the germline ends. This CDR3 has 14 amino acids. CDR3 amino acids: CASSSGVGKETQYF. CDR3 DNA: TGCGCCAGCAGCAGTGGGGTAGGCAAAGAGACCCAGTACTTC.

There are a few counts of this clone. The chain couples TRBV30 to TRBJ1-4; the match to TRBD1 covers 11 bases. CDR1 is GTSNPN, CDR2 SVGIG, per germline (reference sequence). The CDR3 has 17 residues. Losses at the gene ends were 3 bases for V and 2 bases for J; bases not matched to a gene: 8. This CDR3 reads CAWRKSRDRGTNEKLFF. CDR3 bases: TGTGCCTGGAGGAAGTCCCGGGACAGGGGGACTAATGAAAAACTGTTTTTT.

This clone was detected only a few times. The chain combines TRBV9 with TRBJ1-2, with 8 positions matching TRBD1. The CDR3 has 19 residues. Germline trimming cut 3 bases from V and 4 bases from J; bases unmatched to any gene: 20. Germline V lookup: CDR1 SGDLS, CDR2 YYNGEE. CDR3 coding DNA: TGTGCCAGCAGCGCAAGTAGTGTGGGTGTATCAGGGGGCCCCTATGGCTACACCTTC. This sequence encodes CASSASSVGVSGGPYGYTF.

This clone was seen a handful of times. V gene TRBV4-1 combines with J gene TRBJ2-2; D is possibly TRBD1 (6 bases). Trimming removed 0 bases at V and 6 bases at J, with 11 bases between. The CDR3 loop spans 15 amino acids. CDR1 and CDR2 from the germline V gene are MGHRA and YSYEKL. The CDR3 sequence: CASSQEGGVAGELFF. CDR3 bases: TGCGCCAGCAGCCAAGAAGGGGGAGTGGCCGGGGAGCTGTTTTTT.

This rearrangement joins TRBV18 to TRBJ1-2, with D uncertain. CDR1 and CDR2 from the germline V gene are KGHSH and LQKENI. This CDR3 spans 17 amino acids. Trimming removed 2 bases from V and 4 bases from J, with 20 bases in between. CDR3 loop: CASSPWAKTFPVYGYTF. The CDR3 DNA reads TGTGCCAGCTCACCATGGGCGAAAACCTTCCCTGTCTATGGCTACACCTTC.